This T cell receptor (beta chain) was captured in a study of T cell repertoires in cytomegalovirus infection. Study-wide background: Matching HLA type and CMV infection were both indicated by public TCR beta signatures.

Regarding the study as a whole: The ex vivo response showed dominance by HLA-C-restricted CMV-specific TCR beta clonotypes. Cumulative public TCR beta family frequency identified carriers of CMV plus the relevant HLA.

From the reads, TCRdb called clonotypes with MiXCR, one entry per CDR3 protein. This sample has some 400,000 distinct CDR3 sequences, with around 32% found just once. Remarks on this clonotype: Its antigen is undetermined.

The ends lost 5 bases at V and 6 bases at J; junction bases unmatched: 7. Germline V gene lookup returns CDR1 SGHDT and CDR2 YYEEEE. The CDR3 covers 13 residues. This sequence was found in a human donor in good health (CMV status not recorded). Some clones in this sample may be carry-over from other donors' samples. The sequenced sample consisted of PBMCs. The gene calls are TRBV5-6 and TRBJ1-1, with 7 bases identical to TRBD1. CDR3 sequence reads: CASSLQGSAEAFF. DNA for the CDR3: TGTGCCAGCAGTTTACAGGGGAGTGCTGAAGCTTTCTTT.